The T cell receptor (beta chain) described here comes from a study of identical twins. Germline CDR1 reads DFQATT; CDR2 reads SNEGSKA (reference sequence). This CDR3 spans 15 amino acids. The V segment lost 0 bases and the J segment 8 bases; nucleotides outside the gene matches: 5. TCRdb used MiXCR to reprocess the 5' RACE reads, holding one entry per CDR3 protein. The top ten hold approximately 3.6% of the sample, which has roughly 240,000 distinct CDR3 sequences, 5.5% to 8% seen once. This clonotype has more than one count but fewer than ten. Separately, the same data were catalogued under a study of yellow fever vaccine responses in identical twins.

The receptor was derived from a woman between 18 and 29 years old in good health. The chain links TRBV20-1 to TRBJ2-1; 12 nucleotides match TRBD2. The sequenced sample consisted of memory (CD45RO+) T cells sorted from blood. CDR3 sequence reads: CSAREGLAGSDEQFF. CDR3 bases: TGCAGTGCTAGAGAAGGACTAGCGGGGTCTGATGAGCAGTTCTTC.